These T cell receptor beta chains were read from a single sample in a study of immune aging and cytomegalovirus after organ transplant. TCRdb re-called the single-cell sequencing reads with MiXCR, one entry per CDR3 protein. The sample includes 20,000 to 25,000 distinct CDR3 sequences, roughly a third seen only once; the top ten take less than 30%. The antigens these receptors bind are not known. The input for sequencing was CMV peptide-activated CD4+ and CD8+ T cells sorted from blood, taken at five time points, pooled. The receptors originated from a female donor who had a heart transplant and CMV viremia. CDR3s include the opening cysteine and the closing phenylalanine or tryptophan. The D gene is left open where the match is weak. A clone size is listed for some rows: how often the clone was seen (once, few, many), or a class if it is expanded.

D gene	clone size	V gene	J gene	CDR3 DNA	CDR3 protein
NA	NA	TRBV10-3	TRBJ2-7	TGTGCCATCAGTGAGGGCAGGGAAACCTACGAGCAGTACTTC	CAISEGRETYEQYF
TRBD1	NA	TRBV29-1	TRBJ2-1	TGCAGCGTTCTACAGGGGGCGTACTACAATGAGCAGTTCTTC	CSVLQGAYYNEQFF
NA	many	TRBV9	TRBJ2-1	TGTGCCAGCAGCGTAGCTTTTAATGAGCAGTTCTTC	CASSVAFNEQFF
NA	medium-sized	TRBV7-8	TRBJ2-1	TGTGCCAGCAGCCCCTCGGGGGTAAGCTACAATGAGCAGTTCTTC	CASSPSGVSYNEQFF
TRBD2	NA	TRBV6-1	TRBJ2-1	TGTGCCAGCAGAGGGTCAGCGGGAGCGATCGCCGATGAGCAGTTCTTC	CASRGSAGAIADEQFF
NA	few	TRBV10-1	TRBJ2-3	TGCGCCAGCAGTGAGACACCGGGACCCACAGATACGCAGTATTTT	CASSETPGPTDTQYF
TRBD2	few	TRBV4-2	TRBJ2-3	TGTGCCAGCAGCCAAGTGGAGGGACTAGCGGGAGAGGCAGATACGCAGTATTTT	CASSQVEGLAGEADTQYF
NA	NA	TRBV20-1	TRBJ1-5	TGCAGTGCTAGCGAGAATAGCAACCGGCCCCAGCATTTT	CSASENSNRPQHF
NA	few	TRBV20-1	TRBJ1-4	TGCAGTGCTAGAGAGCCGAGGACTAATGAAAAACTGTTTTTT	CSAREPRTNEKLFF
NA	NA	TRBV18	TRBJ1-1	TGTGCCAGCTCACTCCCGGTCCCAAACACTGAAGCTTTCTTT	CASSLPVPNTEAFF
NA	NA	TRBV19	TRBJ1-4	TGTGCCAGTAATGATGGGGGGGGCCGCGAAAAACTGTTTTTT	CASNDGGGREKLFF
NA	NA	TRBV20-1	TRBJ2-2	TGCAGTGCACGTCGGGGGCTTCCCGGGGAGCTGTTTTTT	CSARRGLPGELFF
NA	medium-sized	TRBV28	TRBJ2-2	TGTGCCAGCAGTTTGGCAGGGGTAGACACCGGGGAGCTGTTTTTT	CASSLAGVDTGELFF
TRBD2	many	TRBV5-4	TRBJ2-1	TGTGCCAGCAGCTCCGGGACTAGCGGGTTCTATGAGCAGTTCTTC	CASSSGTSGFYEQFF
NA	NA	TRBV20-1	TRBJ2-2	TGCAGTGCCCCAGTAGGGGGGAGCACCGGGGAGCTGTTTTTT	CSAPVGGSTGELFF
TRBD1	NA	TRBV9	TRBJ1-1	TGTGCCAGCAGCCCACCGGGACAGGGACGGGGTTGGAACACTGAAGCTTTCTTT	CASSPPGQGRGWNTEAFF
TRBD1	medium-sized	TRBV10-3	TRBJ1-1	TGTGCCATCATGACAGGGGCAGGAACTGAAGCTTTCTTT	CAIMTGAGTEAFF
NA	few	TRBV9	TRBJ1-5	TGTGCCAGCAGCGCAGGGTACCCTAGCAATCAGCCCCAGCATTTT	CASSAGYPSNQPQHF
NA	NA	TRBV12-3/TRBV12-4	TRBJ2-7	TGTGCCAGCAGTTCACGGTTGACCTACGAGCAGTACTTC	CASSSRLTYEQYF
NA	NA	TRBV18	TRBJ1-2	TGTGCCAGCTCACCCAAGGACAGTAACTATGGCTACACCTTC	CASSPKDSNYGYTF
NA	NA	TRBV20-1	TRBJ1-2	TGCAGTGCTAGAGACGGGGACGAAGCTAACTATGGCTACACCTTC	CSARDGDEANYGYTF
TRBD2	many	TRBV20-1	TRBJ2-1	TGCAGTGCTAGATCGGAAGCGGGAGACGGTGAGCAGTTCTTC	CSARSEAGDGEQFF
TRBD2	many	TRBV6-5	TRBJ2-2	TGTGCCAGTGCTCCAGTACCGGGAGGAGTTCACACCGGGGAGCTGTTTTTT	CASAPVPGGVHTGELFF
NA	NA	TRBV9	TRBJ2-5	TGTGCCAGCAGCGTAGGGGTAGGTCCCCAAGAGACCCAGTACTTC	CASSVGVGPQETQYF
NA	NA	TRBV7-3	TRBJ2-3	TGTGCCAGCAGCTTAACTGCTCACCCCACAGATACGCAGTATTTT	CASSLTAHPTDTQYF
TRBD1	NA	TRBV25-1	TRBJ2-1	TGTGCCAGCAGTGAGCTAGACCTGGGGGACAGGGTCTCTTGGCGTGGCGCTCATATCATTGGGCAGTTCTTC	CASSELDLGDRVSWRGAHIIGQFF
NA	once	TRBV10-3	TRBJ1-1	TGTGCCACCGCCGATACGGGAGGTCGAACTGAAGCTTTCTTT	CATADTGGRTEAFF
TRBD2	NA	TRBV11-3	TRBJ2-1	TGTGCCAGCAGCTTAGGGCTAGCGGGAGGGCCCGATGAGCAGTTCTTC	CASSLGLAGGPDEQFF
NA	many	TRBV24-1	TRBJ2-2	TGTGCCACCAGTGATCGTACAGGGACCGGGGAGCTGTTTTTT	CATSDRTGTGELFF
TRBD1	few	TRBV11-3	TRBJ1-2	TGTGCCAGCAGCCCAGGACAGGGCTATGGCTACACCTTC	CASSPGQGYGYTF